This TCR beta chain came from a study of brain T cells in children with intractable seizures. Deletions cut 7 bases from V and 2 bases from J, with 15 bases between. This CDR3 is built from 15 residues. CDR1 is LNHDA, CDR2 SQIVND, per germline (reference sequence). Assay: immunoSEQ multiplex PCR; the TCRdb copy retains only in-frame clones and omits some. The data contain fewer than 150,000 clones, 90% to 95% of them singletons. This sequence was found in a boy less than two years old with hemimegalencephaly and intractable seizures. Sequences were derived from peripheral blood, sampled at surgery. The chain recombines TRBV19 with TRBJ2-1; D is ambiguous. This chain's CDR3 is CASTGRPRAYNEQFF. CDR3 DNA sequence: TGTGCCAGTACCGGGCGGCCCCGGGCCTACAATGAGCAGTTCTTC.